One sample yielded the 15 T cell receptor beta chains listed below, sequenced in a study of T cells in Graves' hyperthyroidism and ophthalmopathy. The investigators amplified TCR beta CDR3 regions from RNA transcripts. Primed by the HTBI set, a first-round RT-PCR was run on the TCR CDR3. TCRdb analysed the multiplex PCR reads with MiXCR anew, one entry per CDR3 protein. The sample includes some 350,000 distinct CDR3 sequences, approximately 25% seen only once; the top ten take about 70%. The sequencing input was blood. The origin of the receptors is a man aged 45-65 years with Graves' hyperthyroidism.

The chain uses TRBV6-1 and TRBJ2-1, with 7 bases aligning to TRBD2. The germline CDR1 and CDR2 sequences are MNHNS and SASEGT. J was trimmed by 6 bases and V by 6 bases; bases with no gene match: 11. The CDR3 length is 15 residues. CDR3 protein: CASSSNILALNEQFF. As DNA, the CDR3 is TGTGCCAGCAGCTCAAATATACTAGCGCTCAATGAGCAGTTCTTC.

The rearrangement uses TRBV6-1 and TRBJ2-7; possible D gene TRBD2, 6 bases. Germline loops: CDR1 MNHNS, CDR2 SASEGT. The CDR3 extends over 16 amino acids. Trimming stripped 6 bases from V and 0 bases from J, with 18 bases between. The CDR3 here is CASRGPGTGISYEQYF. The CDR3 nucleotides are TGTGCCAGCAGGGGACCCGGGACTGGGATCTCCTACGAGCAGTACTTC.

This clonotype was counted only a few times. The V and J genes are TRBV11-2 and TRBJ1-1, with 7 nucleotides matching TRBD1. The CDR3 is 15 amino acids. The germline gives CDR1 SGHAT, CDR2 FQNNGV. The trim removed 7 bases at V and 9 bases at J, leaving 17 bases unmatched. Written as DNA, the CDR3 is TGTGCCAGCACCTTCATCCGGGACAGCGGGCGTCAAGCTTTCTTT. Translation: CASTFIRDSGRQAFF.

This clonotype was seen only a few times. The genes are TRBV6-1 and TRBJ1-1; D not resolved. V was pared by 8 bases and J by 0 bases, with 10 bases between. Germline loops: CDR1 MNHNS, CDR2 SASEGT. This CDR3 has 13 amino acids. The CDR3 spells CASVTAMNTEAFF. Written as DNA, the CDR3 is TGTGCCAGCGTAACAGCGATGAACACTGAAGCTTTCTTT.

The chain couples TRBV7-2 to TRBJ1-1, with D unclear. Germline V lookup: CDR1 SGHTA, CDR2 FQGNSA. There are 13 residues in the CDR3. V was clipped by 1 base and J by 5 bases, with 8 bases between them. The chain's CDR3 is CASSLEGLTEAFF. The CDR3 DNA reads TGTGCCAGCAGCTTAGAAGGCTTGACTGAAGCTTTCTTT.

The sample holds a few counts of this clonotype. The CDR3 DNA reads TGTGCCAGCAGCGAGACCGGGACTAGCTACAATGAGCAGTTCTTC. Protein product: CASSETGTSYNEQFF. This sequence joins TRBV9 and TRBJ2-1; 8 bases line up with TRBD2. CDR3 length: 15 amino acids. Trimming removed 3 bases from V and 3 bases from J; junction bases left unmatched: 5. CDR1 SGDLS and CDR2 YYNGEE come from the germline V gene.

In this sample, this clonotype turned up many times. V gene TRBV7-8 combines with J gene TRBJ2-1, with 13 bases matching TRBD2. Germline CDR1 SGHVS, CDR2 FQNEAQ. This CDR3 region has 15 residues. V lost 5 bases, J lost 9 bases, and 7 bases stayed unmatched. As DNA, the CDR3 is TGTGCCAGCAGCCCGCGACTAGCGGGAGGTATTGAGCAGTTCTTC. It encodes CASSPRLAGGIEQFF.

This clonotype was seen ten or more times. This chain links TRBV6-1 with TRBJ2-7; 12 bases line up with TRBD2. Germline trimming cut 5 bases from V and 5 bases from J; bases unmatched to any gene: 4. Germline CDR1 and CDR2: MNHNS and SASEGT. The CDR3 consists of 14 residues. CDR3 sequence reads: CASSRLAGGDEQYF. For the CDR3, the DNA is TGTGCCAGCAGTCGCCTAGCGGGAGGGGACGAGCAGTACTTC.

This chain links TRBV5-1 with TRBJ2-5; possibly TRBD2 for D (5 bases). Germline V lookup: CDR1 SGHRS, CDR2 YFSETQ. Trimming removed 0 bases from V and 5 bases from J, with 17 bases in between. This CDR3 comprises 16 residues. The CDR3 DNA reads TGCGCCAGCAGCTTGGAAGGCTGGCCTTCGGGGGAGACCCAGTACTTC. This sequence encodes CASSLEGWPSGETQYF.

This clonotype showed up just a few times. The chain carries TRBV6-5 and TRBJ2-1; 8 positions agree with TRBD2. The germline CDR1 and CDR2 sequences are MNHEY and SVGAGI. Losses at the gene ends were 2 bases for V and 6 bases for J; bases not matched to a gene: 9. This CDR3 comprises 16 residues. The chain's CDR3 is CASSYEGLGVRNEQFF. The CDR3 nucleotides read TGTGCCAGCAGTTACGAGGGACTAGGAGTCCGCAATGAGCAGTTCTTC.

This clonotype showed up just a few times. The chain recombines TRBV29-1 with TRBJ2-7; D is ambiguous. CDR3 size: 12 residues. The germline V gene encodes CDR1 SQVTM and CDR2 ANQGSEA. V was trimmed by 1 base and J by 3 bases, leaving 7 bases between them. The CDR3: CSVEVNVYEQYF. For the CDR3, the DNA is TGCAGCGTTGAAGTAAACGTCTACGAGCAGTACTTC.

This clonotype has only a few counts. The chain uses TRBV14 and TRBJ2-7; no clear D gene. Per germline, CDR1 SGHDN and CDR2 FVKESK. CDR3 length equals 14 residues. V was pared by 4 bases and J by 1 base, with 11 bases between. DNA of the CDR3: TGTGCCAGCAGCCCGCTGGGCTATTCCTACGAGCAGTACTTC. Translating it yields CASSPLGYSYEQYF.

This clonotype showed up just a few times. This clone may be a read error of a much larger clone one base away. The chain carries TRBV7-9 and TRBJ2-6; D is uncertain. Germline values: CDR1 SEHNR, CDR2 FQNEAQ (reference sequence). The length of the CDR3 is 13 residues. CDR3 amino acids: CASSFSGTNVLTF. CDR3 nucleotide sequence: TGTGCCAGCAGCTTTTCTGGGACCAACGTCCTGACTTTC. Combining the CDR3 with reference TRBV7-9 and TRBJ2-6 gives the whole variable domain DTGVSQNPRHKITKRGQNVTFRCDPISEHNRLYWYRQTLGQGPEFLTYFQNEAQLEKSRLLSDRFSAERPKGSFSTLEIQRTEQGDSAMYLCASSFSGTNVLTFGAGSRLTVL.

This clonotype was detected only a few times. V is TRBV28 and J is TRBJ1-2; D unclear. Germline V lookup: CDR1 MDHEN, CDR2 SYDVKM. Trimming took 6 bases from V and 8 from J, leaving 19 bases between them. CDR3 length: 14 amino acids. CDR3 region: CASSSGQRARGYTF. CDR3 nucleotides: TGTGCCAGCAGCTCGGGCCAGCGGGCGCGAGGCTACACCTTC.

The genes are TRBV20-1 and TRBJ2-3; 7 bases map to TRBD2. CDR1 DFQATT and CDR2 SNEGSKA come from the germline V gene (reference sequence). CDR3 length equals 15 residues. V was pared by 6 bases and J by 4 bases, with 13 bases of the junction left unmatched. This CDR3 is CSARGGGDRPDTQYF. The CDR3, as DNA: TGCAGTGCCCGGGGTGGGGGGGACCGCCCAGATACGCAGTATTTT.